This T cell receptor beta chain was found in a study of spatial heterogeneity in lung cancer. Notes on the study in general: Ubiquitous expanded tumor TCRs showed up in blood more at resection than follow-up.

In the case of this clonotype: Its specificity is not known. The junction and the germline gene differ at one end; a read error may be behind it.

Noted time point: blood at routine non-recurrence follow-up after resection. TCRdb analysed the 5' RACE reads with MiXCR anew, one entry per CDR3 protein. The sample holds about 87,000 distinct CDR3 sequences, just under 20% seen once. Germline-derived CDR1 and CDR2 are SGHRS and YFSETQ. CDR3 length: 18 amino acids. The V and J genes are TRBV5-1 and TRBJ2-6; a possible D gene is TRBD1 (5 bases). Sequenced here: PBMCs, sampled at follow-up. The clonotype was recovered from a male donor with early-stage non-small cell lung cancer. The CDR3 DNA is TGCGTCAGCAGCTTACAGAGCCCGACAGTGAACGGGGCCAACGTCCTGACTTTC. Encoded protein: CVSSLQSPTVNGANVLTF.